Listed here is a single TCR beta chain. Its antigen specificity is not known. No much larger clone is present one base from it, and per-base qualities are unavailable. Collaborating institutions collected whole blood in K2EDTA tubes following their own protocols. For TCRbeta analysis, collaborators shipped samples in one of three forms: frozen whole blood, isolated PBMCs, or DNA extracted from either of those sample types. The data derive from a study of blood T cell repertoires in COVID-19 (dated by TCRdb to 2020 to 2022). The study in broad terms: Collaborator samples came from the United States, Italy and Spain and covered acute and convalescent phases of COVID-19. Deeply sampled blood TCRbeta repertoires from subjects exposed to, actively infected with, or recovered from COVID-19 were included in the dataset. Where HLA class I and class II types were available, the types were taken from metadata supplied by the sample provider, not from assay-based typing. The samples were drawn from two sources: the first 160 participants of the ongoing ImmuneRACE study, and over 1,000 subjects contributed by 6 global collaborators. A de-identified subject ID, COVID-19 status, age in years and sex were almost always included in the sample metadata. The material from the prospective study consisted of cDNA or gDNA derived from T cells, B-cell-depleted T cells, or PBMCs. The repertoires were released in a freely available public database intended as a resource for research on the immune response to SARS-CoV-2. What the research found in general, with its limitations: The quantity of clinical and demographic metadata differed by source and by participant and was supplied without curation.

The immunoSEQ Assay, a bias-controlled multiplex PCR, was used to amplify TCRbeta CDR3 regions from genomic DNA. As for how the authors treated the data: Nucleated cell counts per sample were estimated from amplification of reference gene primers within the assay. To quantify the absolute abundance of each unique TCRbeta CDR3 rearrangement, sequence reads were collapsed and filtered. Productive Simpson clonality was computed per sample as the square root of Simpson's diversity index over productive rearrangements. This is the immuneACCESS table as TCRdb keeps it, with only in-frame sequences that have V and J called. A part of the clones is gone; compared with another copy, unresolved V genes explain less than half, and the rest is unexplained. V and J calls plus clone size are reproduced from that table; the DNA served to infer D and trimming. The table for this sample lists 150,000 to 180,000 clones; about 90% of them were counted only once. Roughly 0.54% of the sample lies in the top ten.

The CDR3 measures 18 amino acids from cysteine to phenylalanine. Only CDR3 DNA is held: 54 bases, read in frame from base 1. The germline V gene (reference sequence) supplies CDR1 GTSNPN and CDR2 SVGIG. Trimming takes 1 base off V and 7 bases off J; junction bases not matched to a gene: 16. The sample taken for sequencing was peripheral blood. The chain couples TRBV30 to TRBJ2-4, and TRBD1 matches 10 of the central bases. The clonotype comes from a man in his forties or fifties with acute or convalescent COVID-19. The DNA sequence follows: TGTGCCTGGAGTGGAAACCCTGAACCGGGACAGGGGAACAACATTCAGTACTTC. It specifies CAWSGNPEPGQGNNIQYF.